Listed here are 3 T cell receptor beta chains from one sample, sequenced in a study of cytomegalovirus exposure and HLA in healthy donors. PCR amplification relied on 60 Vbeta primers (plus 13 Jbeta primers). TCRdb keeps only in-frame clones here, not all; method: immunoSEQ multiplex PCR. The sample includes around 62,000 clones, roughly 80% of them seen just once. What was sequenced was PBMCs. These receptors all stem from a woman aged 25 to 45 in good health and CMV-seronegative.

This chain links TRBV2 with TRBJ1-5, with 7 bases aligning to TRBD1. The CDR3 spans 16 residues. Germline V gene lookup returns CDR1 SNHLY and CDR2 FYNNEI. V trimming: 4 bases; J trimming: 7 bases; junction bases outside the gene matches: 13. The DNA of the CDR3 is TGTGCCAGCAGTGTGGAGGGGGCAAGGGTCAACCAGCCCCAGCATTTT. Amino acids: CASSVEGARVNQPQHF.

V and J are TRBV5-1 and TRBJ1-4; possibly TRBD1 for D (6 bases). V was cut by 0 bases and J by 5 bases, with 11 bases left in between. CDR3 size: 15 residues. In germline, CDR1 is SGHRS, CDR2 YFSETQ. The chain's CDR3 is CASSLDGTRNEKLFF. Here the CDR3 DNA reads TGCGCCAGCAGCTTGGACGGGACAAGGAATGAAAAACTGTTTTTT.

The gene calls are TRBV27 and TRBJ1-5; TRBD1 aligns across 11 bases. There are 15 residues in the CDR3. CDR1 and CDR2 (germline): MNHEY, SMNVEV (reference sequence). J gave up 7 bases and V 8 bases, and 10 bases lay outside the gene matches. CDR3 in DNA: TGTGCCAGCGGCCCCGGGACAGGGGGTTCGCAGCCCCAGCATTTT. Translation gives CASGPGTGGSQPQHF.